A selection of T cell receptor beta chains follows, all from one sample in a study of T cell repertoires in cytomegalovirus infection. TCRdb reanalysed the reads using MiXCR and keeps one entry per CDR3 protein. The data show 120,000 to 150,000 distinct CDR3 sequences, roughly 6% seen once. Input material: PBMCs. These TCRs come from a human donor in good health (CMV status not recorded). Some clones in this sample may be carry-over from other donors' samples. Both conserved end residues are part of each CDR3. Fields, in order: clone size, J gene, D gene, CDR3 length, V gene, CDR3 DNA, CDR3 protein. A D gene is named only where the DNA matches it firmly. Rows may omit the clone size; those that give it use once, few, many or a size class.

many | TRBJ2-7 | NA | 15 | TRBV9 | TGTGCCAGCAGCGTAGGGGGCGTTGACTCCTACGAGCAGTACTTC | CASSVGGVDSYEQYF
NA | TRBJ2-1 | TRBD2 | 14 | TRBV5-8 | TGTGCCAGCGAAGCACTAGCGGTCTACAATGAGCAGTTCTTC | CASEALAVYNEQFF
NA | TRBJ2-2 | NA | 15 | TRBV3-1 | TGTGCCAGCAGCCAATGGGGCGAGGGCACCGGGGAGCTGTTTTTT | CASSQWGEGTGELFF
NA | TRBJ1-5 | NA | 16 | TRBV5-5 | TGTGCCAGCAGCCGGAACGCAGGTGTAGCGGGTCAGCCCCAGCATTTT | CASSRNAGVAGQPQHF
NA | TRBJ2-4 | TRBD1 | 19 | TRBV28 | TGTGCCAGCACCCTAGGGACAGGGGGTTACGAACTAGCCAAAAACATTCAGTACTTC | CASTLGTGGYELAKNIQYF
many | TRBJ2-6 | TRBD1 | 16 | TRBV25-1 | TGTGCCAGCAGTGACCAGACAGGGACTGGGGCCAACGTCCTGACTTTC | CASSDQTGTGANVLTF
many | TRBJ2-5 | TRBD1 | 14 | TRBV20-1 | TGCAGTGCTAGAGGGCCAGGGGGACAAGAGACCCAGTACTTC | CSARGPGGQETQYF
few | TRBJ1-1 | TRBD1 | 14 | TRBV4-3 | TGCGCCAGCAGCCACCCGGACAGGGTTGGTGAAGCTTTCTTT | CASSHPDRVGEAFF
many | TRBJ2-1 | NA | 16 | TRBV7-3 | TGTGCCAGCAGCCTCCTCGGCCCAGGGTTAATCGATGAGCAGTTCTTC | CASSLLGPGLIDEQFF
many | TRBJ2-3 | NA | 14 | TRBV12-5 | TGTGCTAGTGGTTTAGGAGGAAGCACAGATACGCAGTATTTT | CASGLGGSTDTQYF
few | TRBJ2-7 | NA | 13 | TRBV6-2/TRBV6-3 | TGTGCCAGCTCGGGGCAAACGGTAGGCGAGCAGTACTTC | CASSGQTVGEQYF
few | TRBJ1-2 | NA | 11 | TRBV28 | TGTGCCAGCAGTTCCGAATATGGCTACACCTTC | CASSSEYGYTF
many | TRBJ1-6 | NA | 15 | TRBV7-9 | TGTGCCAGCAGTCGGCAGGGCCAGTATAATTCACCCCTCCACTTT | CASSRQGQYNSPLHF
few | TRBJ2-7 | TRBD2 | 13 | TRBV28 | TGTGCCAGCAGGGAAGCGGGGTTGGGGGAGCAGTACTTC | CASREAGLGEQYF
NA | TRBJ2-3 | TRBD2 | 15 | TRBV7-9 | TGTGCCAGCAGCTTATACGGCGGGGGGCGAGATACGCAGTATTTT | CASSLYGGGRDTQYF
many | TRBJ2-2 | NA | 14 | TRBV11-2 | TGTGCCAGCAGCTTCGACAGTTACACCGGGGAGCTGTTTTTT | CASSFDSYTGELFF
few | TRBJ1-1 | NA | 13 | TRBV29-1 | TGCAGCGCCCATTTAGGGGGAAGCACTGAAGCTTTCTTT | CSAHLGGSTEAFF
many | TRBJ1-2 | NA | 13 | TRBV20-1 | TGCAGTGCTAGTCTTTCGAGGATCTATGGCTACACCTTC | CSASLSRIYGYTF
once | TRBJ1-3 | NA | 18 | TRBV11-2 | TGTGCCAGCAGCCTGGGAGCCATAGGAGGGGGATTGGGAAACACCATATATTTT | CASSLGAIGGGLGNTIYF
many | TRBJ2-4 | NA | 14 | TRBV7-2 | TGTGCCAGCAGCCGAGGGGGGACAGAAAACATTCAGTACTTC | CASSRGGTENIQYF
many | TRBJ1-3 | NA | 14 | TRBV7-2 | TGTGCCAGCAGTATGACGGGGTCTGGAAACACCATATATTTT | CASSMTGSGNTIYF
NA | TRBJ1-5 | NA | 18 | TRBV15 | TGTGCCACCAGCAGAGATCCGGGTGACTCCACCGGCAATCAGCCCCAGCATTTT | CATSRDPGDSTGNQPQHF
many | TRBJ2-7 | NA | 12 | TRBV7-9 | TGTGCCAGCAGCTTAGATTCAATAGAGCAGTACTTC | CASSLDSIEQYF
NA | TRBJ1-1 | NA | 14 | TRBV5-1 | TGCGCCAGCAGCTCTGACAGTACGAACACTGAAGCTTTCTTT | CASSSDSTNTEAFF
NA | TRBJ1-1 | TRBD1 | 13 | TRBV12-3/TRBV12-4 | TGTGCCAGCAGTTCCTCTCAGGGGGCTGAAGCTTTCTTT | CASSSSQGAEAFF
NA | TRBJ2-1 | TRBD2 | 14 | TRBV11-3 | TGTGCCAGCAGCCCACTAGCGGGGGGGGGAGAGCAGTTCTTC | CASSPLAGGGEQFF
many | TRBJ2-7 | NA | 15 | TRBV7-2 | TGTGCCAGCATCCTAGGAGTTATAGGAAAGAACGAGCAGTACTTC | CASILGVIGKNEQYF
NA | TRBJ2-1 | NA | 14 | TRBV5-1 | TGCGCCAGCAGCCGACGGTCCAGGGACAATGAGCAGTTCTTC | CASSRRSRDNEQFF
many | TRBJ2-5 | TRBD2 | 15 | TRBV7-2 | TGTGCCAGCAGCTTCCCCGGGACTAGCCAAGAGACCCAGTACTTC | CASSFPGTSQETQYF